This T cell receptor beta chain was found in a study of T cells in narcolepsy. The study, taken as a whole, reports: Comparing one patient's CSF and blood CD4+ clonotypes highlighted HCRT- and TRIB2-specific autoreactive clonotypes.

Method: immunoSEQ multiplex PCR; TCRdb's copy keeps in-frame clones and lacks some. Among under 30,000 clones listed, around 78% were seen once. Of note for this clone: Its cognate antigen is unknown.

The CDR3 runs to 14 residues. Trimming pared 0 bases from V and 4 bases from J, leaving 8 bases between. Germline CDR1 SGHRS, CDR2 YFSETQ. The receptor was isolated from a human donor with narcolepsy. The chain joins TRBV5-1 to TRBJ2-1; unclear D gene. The sample consisted of CD45RA- memory CD4+ T cells from PBMCs. CDR3 sequence: CASSLDSTYNEQFF. The CDR3 DNA reads TGCGCCAGCAGCTTGGACTCTACGTACAATGAGCAGTTCTTC.